This TCR beta chain was captured by sequencing in a study of blood T cell repertoires in COVID-19. Whole-study context: Specimens from acute and convalescent COVID-19 originated in the United States, Italy and Spain.

In the original workflow: It was from reference gene primer amplification that nucleated cell counts were estimated. Only in-frame clones appear in the TCRdb table, and some are missing; sequencing was by immunoSEQ multiplex PCR. That table is the source of V, J and clone size, and D and trimming were worked out from the DNA. The sample consists of 250,000 or so clones, around four fifths of them appearing once. Per germline, CDR1 LGHNA and CDR2 YNFKEQ. The CDR3 has 16 amino acids. V was clipped by 7 bases and J by 2 bases; unmatched bases: 10. The genes are TRBV4-2 and TRBJ2-2; TRBD2 matches 7 bases. The sample comprised peripheral blood. The receptor was isolated from a man between 50 and 59 years old with acute or convalescent COVID-19. CDR3 sequence (DNA): TGTGCCAGCACAAGGTGGAGGACTAGTAACACCGGGGAGCTGTTTTTT. Protein: CASTRWRTSNTGELFF.